This T cell receptor (beta chain) is from a study of blood T cell repertoires in COVID-19. About the study: The origin of the acute and convalescent COVID-19 samples was the United States, Italy and Spain. T cells, B-cell-depleted T cells, or PBMCs supplied cDNA or gDNA.

Per the germline V gene, CDR1 is MNHEY and CDR2 is SVGAGI. The CDR3 sequence is 14 residues long. V lost 11 bases to trimming and J lost 4 bases; unmatched junction nucleotides: 13. TCRdb's table, derived via immunoSEQ multiplex PCR, lists solely in-frame clones and lacks some. The sample comprises approximately 210,000 clones, around 85% of which are singletons, and 0.8% to 0.95% rests with the top ten. The TCR originated in a man in his 60s with COVID-19, enrolled during active disease. Sequences were obtained from peripheral blood. This chain joins TRBV6-5 and TRBJ1-1, with 7 bases lining up with TRBD1. The CDR3 DNA is TGTGCCTCTACGGAAGGGGGCTTAAGCACTGAAGCTTTCTTT. Translating gives CASTEGGLSTEAFF.